The rows below give T cell receptor beta chains drawn from one sample of a study of CD8 T cells in Susac syndrome. In TCRdb, the immunoSEQ multiplex PCR reads were re-called with MiXCR into one record per CDR3 protein. The repertoire includes fewer than 350,000 distinct CDR3 sequences, about 90% of them detected once, and approximately 0.065% sits in the top ten. The sample was CD4+ T cells from PBMCs. The receptors were gathered from a human donor with multiple sclerosis. Both conserved end residues are part of each CDR3. A D gene is named only where the DNA matches it firmly. Only some rows state a clone size, as once, few, many or a class for expanded clones.

>TRBV7-2|once|NA|TRBJ2-2
TGTGCCAGCAGCTTAGTTCCTAGCAGGACCGGGGAGCTGTTTTTT
CASSLVPSRTGELFF
>TRBV11-2|few|NA|TRBJ2-7
TGTGCCAGCACCCCTTTTCGGCATATCTCCTACGAGCAGTACTTC
CASTPFRHISYEQYF
>TRBV11-3|NA|NA|TRBJ2-5
TGTGCCAGCAGCAGTGGACTCTGGGAGACCCAGTACTTC
CASSSGLWETQYF
>TRBV2|NA|NA|TRBJ2-5
TGTGCCAGCTGCGCCGCCGCCGGGGAAGAGACCCAGTACTTC
CASCAAAGEETQYF
>TRBV4-1|once|NA|TRBJ1-3
TGCGCCAGCAGCCACCTTTCGTTCTCTGGAAACACCATATATTTT
CASSHLSFSGNTIYF
>TRBV6-6|NA|NA|TRBJ2-4
TGTGCCAGCAGGTGGGGGGAAAACATTCAGTACTTC
CASRWGENIQYF
>TRBV19|NA|TRBD2|TRBJ2-7
TGTGCCAGTAAACTTAGGTCTAGCGGCGTGATCGAGCAGTACTTC
CASKLRSSGVIEQYF
>TRBV6-5|NA|NA|TRBJ2-3
TGTGCCACCTGGGGGCTAGCCACAGATACGCAGTATTTT
CATWGLATDTQYF
>TRBV5-1|once|TRBD2|TRBJ2-1
TGCGCCAGCAGCCCCCCAACTAGCGGGAGGGTCAATGAGCAGTTCTTC
CASSPPTSGRVNEQFF
>TRBV10-3|NA|TRBD2|TRBJ2-5
TGTGCCATCAGTACCGCTAGCGGGAGGGCTCAAGAGACCCAGTACTTC
CAISTASGRAQETQYF
>TRBV29-1|NA|TRBD2|TRBJ2-7
TGCAGCGCCGGGAGGGACTACGAGCAGTACTTC
CSAGRDYEQYF
>TRBV10-3|NA|NA|TRBJ1-2
TGTGCCATCAGTGAGTCGTATGGAATTTGGGGCTACACCTTC
CAISESYGIWGYTF
>TRBV6-1|NA|NA|TRBJ1-5
TGTGCCAGCAGTGAAGGGACGGTTAGGGGCAATCAGCCCCAGCATTTT
CASSEGTVRGNQPQHF
>TRBV11-2|NA|NA|TRBJ2-6
TGTGCCAGCAGCTCGGCAAGGACCTCTGGGGCCAACGTCCTGACTTTC
CASSSARTSGANVLTF
>TRBV4-2|NA|TRBD2|TRBJ2-1
TGTGCCAGCAGCCAGGTCCTAGCGGGAGGGGGAGGGCAGTTCTTC
CASSQVLAGGGGQFF
>TRBV7-9|NA|NA|TRBJ1-3
TGTGCCAGCGCATCGATGGGGTATTACTCTGGAAACACCATATATTTT
CASASMGYYSGNTIYF
>TRBV7-2|NA|TRBD2|TRBJ2-1
TGTGCCAGCAGCTTAGGTAGCGGGAGGGGAGGAAATGAGCAGTTCTTC
CASSLGSGRGGNEQFF
>TRBV9|NA|NA|TRBJ1-3
TGTGCCAGCAGCGTAGGCACTCCCGGAAACACCATATATTTT
CASSVGTPGNTIYF
>TRBV5-1|NA|NA|TRBJ1-4
TGCGCCAGCAGTACCGATCGGGAAAAACTGTTTTTT
CASSTDREKLFF
>TRBV20-1|NA|NA|TRBJ2-3
TGCAGTGCTAGCACTAGCAAAGGTCCCTATCATACGCAGTATTTT
CSASTSKGPYHTQYF
>TRBV30|NA|TRBD1|TRBJ1-3
TGTGCCTGGTCGGACAGGCCGAACACCATATATTTT
CAWSDRPNTIYF
>TRBV3-1|NA|TRBD1|TRBJ1-5
TGTGCCAGCAGCCAAGATGGGACAGGGGAACAGCCCCAGCATTTT
CASSQDGTGEQPQHF
>TRBV7-8|NA|TRBD1|TRBJ2-7
TGTGCCAGCAGCGCCGGGACAGGGACCTCCGAGCAGTACTTC
CASSAGTGTSEQYF
>TRBV7-2|NA|NA|TRBJ2-7
TGTGCCAGCAGCTTAGGGGGCGGAAACTACGAGCAGTACTTC
CASSLGGGNYEQYF
>TRBV5-1|NA|TRBD2|TRBJ2-5
TGCGCCAGCAGCTTGGTCGGGAGGGCCGAACAAGAGACCCAGTACTTC
CASSLVGRAEQETQYF
>TRBV9|NA|NA|TRBJ1-3
TGTGCCAGCAGCGTAAGAGGTGACTCTGGAAACACCATATATTTT
CASSVRGDSGNTIYF
>TRBV19|NA|NA|TRBJ1-1
TGTGCCAGTAGTATAGACCCCAAACAGTATGCGAACACTGAAGCTTTCTTT
CASSIDPKQYANTEAFF
>TRBV30|NA|TRBD2|TRBJ2-2
TGTGCCTGGACCGGGGTAGCGGGAGTTACCGGGGAGCTGTTTTTT
CAWTGVAGVTGELFF
>TRBV2|NA|TRBD1|TRBJ2-1
TGTGCCAGCAGCCGGACAGGGGGGTCCTACAATGAGCAGTTCTTC
CASSRTGGSYNEQFF
>TRBV30|NA|NA|TRBJ2-1
TGTGCCTGGAGCGCGGGTCAGGAGTCCTACAATGAGCAGTTCTTC
CAWSAGQESYNEQFF
>TRBV7-9|NA|NA|TRBJ2-2
TGTGCCAGCAGCTCTCGAGGAGGGGTGTCCGGGGAGCTGTTTTTT
CASSSRGGVSGELFF
>TRBV6-5|NA|TRBD1|TRBJ2-2
TGTGCCAGCAGTCACGACAGGGGGCCAAACACCGGGGAGCTGTTTTTT
CASSHDRGPNTGELFF
>TRBV6-1|NA|NA|TRBJ2-3
TGTGCCAGCAGGCAAAGCGGCTCTGATACGCAGTATTTT
CASRQSGSDTQYF
>TRBV18|NA|NA|TRBJ1-1
TGTGCCAGCTCACCACAGAAGGTCGAGACGGCTTTCTTT
CASSPQKVETAFF
>TRBV7-3|NA|TRBD1|TRBJ2-5
TGTGCCAGCAGCTTAGGGGGACAGGGGGCAGAGACCCAGTACTTC
CASSLGGQGAETQYF
>TRBV18|NA|TRBD1|TRBJ1-1
TGTGCCAGCTCACCATCCCGGGACAGGGGCACTGAAGCTTTCTTT
CASSPSRDRGTEAFF
>TRBV12-3/TRBV12-4|NA|NA|TRBJ1-2
TGTGCCAGCAGCCTAATGGGCCGGCAGCCCACGGTGAGGACCTTC
CASSLMGRQPTVRTF
>TRBV11-2|NA|TRBD1|TRBJ1-1
TGTGCCAGCAGCTTATCCGGGACAGCTACTGAAGCTTTCTTT
CASSLSGTATEAFF
>TRBV6-5|NA|NA|TRBJ1-3
TGTGCCAGCAGACCTACAGGGTCAGCTGGAAACACCATATATTTT
CASRPTGSAGNTIYF
>TRBV19|NA|NA|TRBJ2-2
TGTGCCAGTCGTAAGGGGCCATCGACGAACACCGGGGAGCTGTTTTTT
CASRKGPSTNTGELFF
>TRBV7-9|NA|NA|TRBJ1-6
TGTGCCAGCAGCTTAGGTGGTGGCGGACTATCCTATAATTCACCCCTCCACTTT
CASSLGGGGLSYNSPLHF